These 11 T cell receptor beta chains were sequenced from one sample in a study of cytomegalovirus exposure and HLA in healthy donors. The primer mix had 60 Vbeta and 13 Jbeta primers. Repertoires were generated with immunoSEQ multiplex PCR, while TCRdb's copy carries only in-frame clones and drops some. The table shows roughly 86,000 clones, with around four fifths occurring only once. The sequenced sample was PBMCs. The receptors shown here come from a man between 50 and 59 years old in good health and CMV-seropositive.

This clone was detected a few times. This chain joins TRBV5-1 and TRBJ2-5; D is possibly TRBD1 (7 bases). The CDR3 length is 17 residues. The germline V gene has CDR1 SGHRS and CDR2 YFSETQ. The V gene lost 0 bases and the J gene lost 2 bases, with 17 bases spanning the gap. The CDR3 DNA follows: TGCGCCAGCAGCTTGGCCCCAGGGGGGCAGTTTCAAGAGACCCAGTACTTC. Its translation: CASSLAPGGQFQETQYF.

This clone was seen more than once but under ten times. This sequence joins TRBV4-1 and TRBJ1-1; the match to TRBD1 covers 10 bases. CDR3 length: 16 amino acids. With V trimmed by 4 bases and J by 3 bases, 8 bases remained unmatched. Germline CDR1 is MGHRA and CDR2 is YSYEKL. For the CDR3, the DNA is TGCGCCAGCAGCCTTGGACAGGGGGATGGTTACACTGAAGCTTTCTTT. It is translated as CASSLGQGDGYTEAFF.

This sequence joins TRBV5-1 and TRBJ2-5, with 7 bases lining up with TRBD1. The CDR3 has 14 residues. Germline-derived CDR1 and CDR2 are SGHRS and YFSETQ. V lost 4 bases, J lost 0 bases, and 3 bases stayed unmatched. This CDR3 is CASSQGQHQETQYF. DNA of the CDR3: TGCGCCAGCAGCCAGGGACAGCACCAAGAGACCCAGTACTTC.

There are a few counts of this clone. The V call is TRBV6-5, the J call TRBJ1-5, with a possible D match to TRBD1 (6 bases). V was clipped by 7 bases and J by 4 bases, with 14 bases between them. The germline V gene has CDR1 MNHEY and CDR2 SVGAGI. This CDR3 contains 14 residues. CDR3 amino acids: CASNPGHLNQPQHF. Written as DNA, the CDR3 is TGTGCCAGCAATCCGGGACACCTGAATCAGCCCCAGCATTTT.

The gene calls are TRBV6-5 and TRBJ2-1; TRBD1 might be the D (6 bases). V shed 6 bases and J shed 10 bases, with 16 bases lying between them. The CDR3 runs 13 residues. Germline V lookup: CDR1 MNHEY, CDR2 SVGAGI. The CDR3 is CASRILQGIEQFF. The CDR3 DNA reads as TGTGCCAGCAGGATCCTTCAGGGGATAGAGCAGTTCTTC.

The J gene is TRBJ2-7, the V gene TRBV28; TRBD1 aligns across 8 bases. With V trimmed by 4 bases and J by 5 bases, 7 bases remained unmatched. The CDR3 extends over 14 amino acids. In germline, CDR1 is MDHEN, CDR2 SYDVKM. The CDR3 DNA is TGTGCCAGCAGTTCTGGACAGGGTGTCGACGAGCAGTACTTC. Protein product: CASSSGQGVDEQYF.

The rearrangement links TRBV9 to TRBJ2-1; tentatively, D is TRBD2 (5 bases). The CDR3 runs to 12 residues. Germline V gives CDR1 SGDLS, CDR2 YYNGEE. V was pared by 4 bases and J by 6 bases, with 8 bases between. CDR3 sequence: CASSPAGNEQFF. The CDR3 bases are TGTGCCAGCAGCCCCGCGGGCAATGAGCAGTTCTTC.

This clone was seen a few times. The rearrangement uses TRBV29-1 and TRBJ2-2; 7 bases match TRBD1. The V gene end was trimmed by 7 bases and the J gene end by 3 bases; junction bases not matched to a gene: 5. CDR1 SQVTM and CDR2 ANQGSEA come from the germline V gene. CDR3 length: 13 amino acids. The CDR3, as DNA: TGCAGCGCCAGAGGGGGCGACACCGGGGAGCTGTTTTTT. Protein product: CSARGGDTGELFF.

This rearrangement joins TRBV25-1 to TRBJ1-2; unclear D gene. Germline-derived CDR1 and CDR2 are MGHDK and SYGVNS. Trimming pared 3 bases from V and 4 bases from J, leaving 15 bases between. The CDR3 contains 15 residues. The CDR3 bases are TGTGCCAGCAGTGATGGGAGCGCAGGAACCTATGGCTACACCTTC. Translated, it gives CASSDGSAGTYGYTF.

The CDR3 reads CASSRQDHGYTF. For the CDR3, the DNA is TGTGCCAGCAGCAGACAGGACCATGGCTACACCTTC. The chain combines TRBV7-9 with TRBJ1-2, with a possible D match to TRBD1 (6 bases). Trimming left V 5 bases short and J 6 bases short, with 10 bases between. CDR1 is SEHNR and CDR2 is FQNEAQ in the germline V gene (reference sequence). The CDR3 spans 12 residues.

The CDR3 loop is CASSSQSGTEAFF. The CDR3 DNA is TGTGCCAGCAGCTCCCAGTCGGGCACTGAAGCTTTCTTT. The chain joins TRBV13 to TRBJ1-1; D gene ambiguous. The CDR3 has 13 amino acids. The V end lost 4 bases, the J end lost 4 bases, and 10 bases lay between the germline ends. The germline CDR1 and CDR2 sequences are PRHDT and FYEKMQ (reference sequence).